This T cell receptor beta chain was sequenced during a study of early stage breast cancer tumors. Background on the study: Each sample averaged about 9.4-fold read coverage.

Each sample had two DNA replicates, 0.5 ug blood or about 1.5 ug tissue. Clones were read by immunoSEQ multiplex PCR, and TCRdb kept only the in-frame ones, dropping some. The sample has around 78,000 clones; around 80% are singletons. Details on this clone: Its antigen is not known.

The germline V gene has CDR1 SGHRS and CDR2 YFSETQ. The CDR3 is 15 amino acids. J lost 6 bases, V lost 7 bases, and 14 bases had no gene match. Study results and caveats: Tumor and normal breast were distinguished via blood comparison in about 90% of the 16 patients. Tumors had roughly 2.5-fold higher T cell density and higher clonality than adjacent normal breast tissue.

Sequenced input: blood. This clonotype was obtained from a person in their 60s with breast cancer. This chain links TRBV5-1 with TRBJ2-7; 9 bases agree with TRBD1. DNA for the CDR3: TGCGCCAGCCACTCTGGCGGGACAGGGTTCACCGAGCAGTACTTC. Residues: CASHSGGTGFTEQYF.